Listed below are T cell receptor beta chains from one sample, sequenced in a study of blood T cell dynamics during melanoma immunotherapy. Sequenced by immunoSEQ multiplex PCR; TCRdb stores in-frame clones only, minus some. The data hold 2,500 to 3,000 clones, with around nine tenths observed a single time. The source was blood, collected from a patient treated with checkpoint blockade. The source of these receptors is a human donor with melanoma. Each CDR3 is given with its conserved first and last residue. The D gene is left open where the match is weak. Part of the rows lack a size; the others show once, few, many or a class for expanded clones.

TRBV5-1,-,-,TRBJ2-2,TGCGCCAGCAGCTTGGCCATGGGGCACGGGGAGCTGTTTTTT,CASSLAMGHGELFF
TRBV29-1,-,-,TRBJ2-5,TGCAGCGTCCAAGGGGGGCAAGAGACCCAGTACTTC,CSVQGGQETQYF
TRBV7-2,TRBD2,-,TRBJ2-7,TGTGCCAGCAGCTTAGATAGGCGGGAGGTAAACGAGCAGTACTTC,CASSLDRREVNEQYF
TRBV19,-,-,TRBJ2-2,TGTGCCAGTACCCGACAGACCGGGGAGCTGTTTTTT,CASTRQTGELFF
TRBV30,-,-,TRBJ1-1,TGTGCCTGGAGTGTACTGTGGACTGAAGCTTTCTTT,CAWSVLWTEAFF
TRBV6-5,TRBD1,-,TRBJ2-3,TGTGCCAGCAGTTACAAGGACAGGGTCACAGATACGCAGTATTTT,CASSYKDRVTDTQYF
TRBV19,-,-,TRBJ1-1,TGTGCCAGTAGTATGCAAGGCAACCCGAGCACTGAAGCTTTCTTT,CASSMQGNPSTEAFF
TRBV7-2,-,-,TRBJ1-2,TGTGCCAGCAGCTTAGATGGTTTTAACTATGGCTACACCTTC,CASSLDGFNYGYTF
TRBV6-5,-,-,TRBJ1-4,TGTGCCAGCAGTTTCAGCATGAGCAATGAAAAACTGTTTTTT,CASSFSMSNEKLFF
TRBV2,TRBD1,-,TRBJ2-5,TGTGCCAGCAGTCCCTCGGGAGACAGGGGAGACCAGCAGACCCAGTACTTC,CASSPSGDRGDQQTQYF
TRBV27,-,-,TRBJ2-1,TGTGCCAGCACCGGGGGGCAGGGGCCCTCACAGTTCTTC,CASTGGQGPSQFF
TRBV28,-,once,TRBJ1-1,TGTGCCAGCAGTTTAGGGGTAGGGAACACTGAATCTTTCTTT,CASSLGVGNTESFF
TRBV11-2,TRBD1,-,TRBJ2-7,TGTGCCAGCAGCTTGGGACAGACCTACGAGCAGTACTTC,CASSLGQTYEQYF
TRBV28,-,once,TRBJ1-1,TGTGCCAGCAGTAAGCCCGGGACGGTGAACACTGAAGCTTTCTTT,CASSKPGTVNTEAFF
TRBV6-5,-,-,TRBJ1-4,TGTGCCAGCAGTTACTCGTCCGGGGATGGGGAAAAACTGTTTTTT,CASSYSSGDGEKLFF
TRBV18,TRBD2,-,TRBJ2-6,TGTGCCAGCTCACCATCGGGAGGCTCTGGGGCCAACGTCCTGACTTTC,CASSPSGGSGANVLTF
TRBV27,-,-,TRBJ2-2,TGTGCCAGCAGTGGGGACGCGGGCACCGGGGAGCTGTTTTTT,CASSGDAGTGELFF
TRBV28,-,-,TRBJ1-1,TGTGCCAGCAGTTACCAGGGAAACACTGAAGCTTTCTTT,CASSYQGNTEAFF
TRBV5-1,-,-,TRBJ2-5,TGCGCCAGCAGCTTGGGTCGGCAGCAAGAGACCCAGTACTTC,CASSLGRQQETQYF
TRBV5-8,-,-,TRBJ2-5,TGTGCCAGCAGCTTGGCCGGGGCCGAGACCCAGTACTTC,CASSLAGAETQYF
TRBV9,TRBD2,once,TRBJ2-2,TGTGCCAGCAGCGTGGGACTAGCGGGAGGAGTCACCGGGGAGCTGTTTTTT,CASSVGLAGGVTGELFF
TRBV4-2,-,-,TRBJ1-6,TGTGCCAGCAGCCAGGGCAGTAAGGGTTCACCCCTCCACTTT,CASSQGSKGSPLHF
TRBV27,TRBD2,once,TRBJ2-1,TGTGCCAGCAGTGACCCGGGACTAGCGAGAGGGCGGAAGTTCTTC,CASSDPGLARGRKFF
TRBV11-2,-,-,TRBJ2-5,TGTGCCAGCAGCGAGGATCTAAGTCGGACCCAGTACTTC,CASSEDLSRTQYF